These 29 T cell receptor beta chains were all obtained from the same sample, sequenced in a study of response to subunit inactivated influenza vaccine. In TCRdb, the RT-PCR reads were re-called with MiXCR into one record per CDR3 protein. In the table there are hundreds of thousands of distinct CDR3 sequences, roughly 22% of which are singletons. The material was PBMCs from blood, obtained roughly 20 months after vaccination. Source of these receptors: a man between 50 and 75 years old who received an inactivated influenza vaccine.

The chain couples TRBV28 to TRBJ2-3; 8 nucleotides line up with TRBD1. CDR3 length: 13 residues. Unmatched junction bases numbered 4, after V lost 2 bases and J lost 9 bases. In germline, CDR1 is MDHEN, CDR2 SYDVKM. The CDR3 bases are TGTGCCAGCAGTTTAGGGGACAGGCGAACGCAGTATTTT. Translating it yields CASSLGDRRTQYF.

This clonotype has a handful of counts. This chain links TRBV12-3 or TRBV12-4 with TRBJ1-3, with 8 positions matching TRBD1. The CDR3 extends over 20 amino acids. The junction had 21 bases not matched to a gene; V was cut back by 6 bases and J by 2 bases. In DNA, the CDR3 is TGTGCCAGCAGCCACTCCAGACAGGGGAGCCTCACCCCCGCTGGAAACACCATATATTTT. The encoded protein is CASSHSRQGSLTPAGNTIYF.

This clonotype was counted a few times. The J gene is TRBJ1-2, the V gene TRBV10-3, with D perhaps matching TRBD1 (5 bases). In germline, CDR1 is ENHRY, CDR2 SYGVKD. The CDR3 loop spans 13 amino acids. Between the trimmed V and J ends, which lost 0 bases and 6 bases, there was a span of 8 bases. The CDR3 DNA is TGTGCCATCAGTGAGTCCAGGGCGGATGGCTACACCTTC. Protein sequence: CAISESRADGYTF.

This clonotype showed up just a few times. The gene calls are TRBV7-2 and TRBJ2-7; perhaps TRBD1 as D (5 bases). Deletions cut 6 bases from V and 6 bases from J, with 21 bases between. This CDR3 is built from 15 residues. CDR1 is SGHTA and CDR2 is FQGNSA in the germline V gene. The CDR3 region is CASRPWQGIGFEQYF. The CDR3 bases are TGTGCCAGCAGGCCCTGGCAGGGTATCGGGTTCGAGCAGTACTTC.

This clonotype was counted a few times. The V gene is TRBV6-5, the J gene TRBJ1-2, with 7 nucleotides matching TRBD1. In germline, CDR1 is MNHEY, CDR2 SVGAGI. V shed 0 bases and J 4 bases; nucleotides not matched to a gene: 8. The CDR3 is made up of 16 amino acids. The CDR3, as DNA: TGTGCCAGCAGTTACTCTTACAGGGGTTCGGGCTATGGCTACACCTTC. It encodes CASSYSYRGSGYGYTF.

This clonotype was observed once. The CDR3 protein is CASSLDQSPYNEQFF. CDR3 nucleotides: TGTGCCAGCAGCCTAGACCAATCCCCCTACAATGAGCAGTTCTTC. The chain employs TRBV9 and TRBJ2-1, with unresolved D. CDR3 length: 15 residues. Trimming cost V 4 bases and J 2 bases, with 13 bases left between them. The germline CDR1 and CDR2 sequences are SGDLS and YYNGEE.

The V gene is TRBV7-2, the J gene TRBJ2-7, with D unresolved. V lost 5 bases, J lost 1 base, and 15 bases lay in between. CDR3 length: 15 residues. Germline CDR1 and CDR2: SGHTA and FQGNSA. DNA for the CDR3: TGTGCCAGCAGCACTCGGACGGTCTCTTCCTACGAGCAGTACTTC. This encodes CASSTRTVSSYEQYF.

This clonotype showed up just a few times. The chain uses TRBV7-6 and TRBJ1-2; TRBD1 is a possible D gene (6 bases). V was pared by 5 bases and J by 7 bases, with 17 bases between. Germline loops: CDR1 SGHVS, CDR2 FNYEAQ. The CDR3 consists of 14 residues. CDR3 residues: CASSPARGYSGYTF. The CDR3 DNA reads as TGTGCCAGCAGCCCGGCAAGGGGGTATTCTGGCTACACCTTC.

This clonotype was recorded a few times. V gene TRBV19 combines with J gene TRBJ1-1; tentatively, D is TRBD1 (6 bases). Germline lookup yields CDR1 LNHDA and CDR2 SQIVND (reference sequence). The V gene lost 7 bases and the J gene lost 0 bases, with 15 bases spanning the gap. The CDR3 runs 15 residues. CDR3: CASKTQGTMNTEAFF. CDR3 nucleotides: TGTGCCAGTAAAACACAGGGAACCATGAACACTGAAGCTTTCTTT.

This clonotype was seen only a few times. The rearrangement uses TRBV19 and TRBJ1-2; TRBD1 aligns across 7 bases. Per germline, CDR1 LNHDA and CDR2 SQIVND (reference sequence). J was trimmed by 8 bases and V by 5 bases; bases with no gene match: 11. The CDR3 has 14 amino acids. In DNA, the CDR3 is TGTGCCAGTAGTGGGGCCTTTACAGGGGTCGGCTACACCTTC. Translating it yields CASSGAFTGVGYTF.

A few counts support this clonotype. The rearrangement joins TRBV19 to TRBJ2-1; D gene unclear. CDR1 and CDR2 (germline): LNHDA, SQIVND (reference sequence). Trimming took off 6 bases at V and 2 bases at J, with 20 bases between the two ends. The CDR3 covers 17 residues. CDR3 sequence reads: CASSLTQDLTTYNEQFF. The CDR3 DNA reads TGTGCCAGTAGCCTTACTCAGGATCTCACGACCTACAATGAGCAGTTCTTC.

The chain has TRBV12-3 or TRBV12-4 and TRBJ1-4; the D gene is possibly TRBD1 (6 bases). V dropped 5 bases and J dropped 8 bases, with 12 bases sitting between them. The CDR3 has 13 amino acids. The CDR3 loop reads CASSQGLREKLFF. CDR3 DNA sequence: TGTGCCAGCAGTCAGGGGTTGCGCGAAAAACTGTTTTTT.

Comment on this clonotype: This may arise from a read error, as a much more abundant clone is one base away. The chain joins TRBV28 to TRBJ1-1; perhaps TRBD1 as D (5 bases). The germline V and J ends were trimmed by 1 base and 1 base, with 7 bases remaining between them. The CDR3 is 14 amino acids. Germline lookup yields CDR1 MDHEN and CDR2 SYDVKM. The CDR3 sequence: CASSLYQGNTEAFF. The CDR3 DNA reads TGTGCCAGCAGTTTATATCAGGGGAACACTGAAGCTTTCTTT.

The V gene is TRBV2, the J gene TRBJ2-1; D might be TRBD1 (5 bases). The germline V gene has CDR1 SNHLY and CDR2 FYNNEI. V shed 7 bases and J shed 7 bases, with 14 bases lying between them. This CDR3 is built from 13 residues. The CDR3 DNA sequence: TGTGCCAGCACCAAAATGACAGTTAATGAGCAGTTCTTC. Its translation: CASTKMTVNEQFF.

The rearrangement uses TRBV19 and TRBJ1-1, with D possibly being TRBD1 (5 bases). From germline, CDR1 is LNHDA and CDR2 SQIVND (reference sequence). Trimming cost V 7 bases and J 9 bases, with 24 bases left between them. The CDR3 runs 15 residues. The CDR3 reads CASIAYPEGDAKAFF. CDR3 bases: TGTGCCAGTATCGCCTACCCCGAAGGGGACGCGAAAGCTTTCTTT.

This clonotype occurred many times. The J gene is TRBJ1-2, the V gene TRBV15; D perhaps matches TRBD1 (6 bases). The CDR3 runs 15 residues. Per germline, CDR1 LNHNV and CDR2 YYDKDF (reference sequence). The V and J ends lost 2 bases and 8 bases respectively, with 18 bases between them. This CDR3 reads CATSRTGGGLQGYTF. The CDR3 nucleotides are TGTGCCACCAGCAGAACCGGGGGGGGCCTGCAGGGCTACACCTTC.

This clonotype was seen only a few times. CDR3 residues: CASSSTRSSGETQYF. As DNA, the CDR3 is TGCGCCAGCAGCTCGACTAGATCTTCTGGGGAGACCCAGTACTTC. V gene TRBV5-1 combines with J gene TRBJ2-5, with D possibly matching TRBD2 (6 bases). The V and J ends lost 3 bases and 5 bases respectively, with 17 bases between them. Per the germline V gene, CDR1 is SGHRS and CDR2 is YFSETQ. CDR3 length equals 15 residues.

DNA of the CDR3: TGTGCCAGCAGCGAAGCGGCAGGCAGCGGACAGCCCCAGCATTTT. It codes for CASSEAAGSGQPQHF. This chain joins TRBV7-2 and TRBJ1-5, with D unclear. The CDR3 spans 15 residues. The germline V gene encodes CDR1 SGHTA and CDR2 FQGNSA. V was trimmed by 5 bases and J by 7 bases, leaving 18 bases between them.

This clonotype was detected only a few times. The V call is TRBV28, the J call TRBJ1-3; no clear D. The germline gives CDR1 MDHEN, CDR2 SYDVKM. The CDR3 totals 13 residues. Trimming shortened V by 8 bases and J by 0 bases, and 8 bases separated the two germline ends. CDR3 region: CASGPFSGNTIYF. CDR3 nucleotides: TGTGCCAGCGGACCCTTCTCTGGAAACACCATATATTTT.

As regards this clonotype: Because the CDR3's place on the DNA is in doubt, the DNA is left out and the CDR3 is given as listed by TCRdb. This chain uses TRBV30 with TRBJ1-2. CDR1 and CDR2 from the germline V gene are GTSNPN and SVGIG (reference sequence). The CDR3 is 12 residues long, counting both termini. This CDR3 is CAWSVYFGVSTF.

This clonotype was recorded a few times. This chain uses TRBV7-9 with TRBJ2-1; D may be TRBD2 (6 bases). Germline lookup yields CDR1 SEHNR and CDR2 FQNEAQ (reference sequence). The CDR3 sequence is 15 residues long. V was pared by 1 base and J by 4 bases, with 11 bases between. CDR3 amino acids: CASSLGGGVYNEQFF. The CDR3 DNA reads TGTGCCAGCAGCTTAGGAGGCGGGGTTTACAATGAGCAGTTCTTC.

There are a few counts of this clonotype. The chain has TRBV2 and TRBJ1-1; D ambiguous. Germline V gene sequence: CDR1 SNHLY, CDR2 FYNNEI. The CDR3 contains 11 residues. With 5 bases removed from V and 8 bases from J, the gap between germline ends came to 9 bases. The DNA for the CDR3 is TGTGCCAGCAGTTTCAGACGAGAAGCTTTCTTT. Its protein is CASSFRREAFF.

This clonotype was observed a few times. This sequence joins TRBV15 and TRBJ2-2; D is uncertain. Trimming removed 0 bases at V and 5 bases at J, with 7 bases between. The CDR3 totals 14 residues. The germline V gene encodes CDR1 LNHNV and CDR2 YYDKDF (reference sequence). In DNA, the CDR3 is TGTGCCACCAGCAGAGATCACGCGACCGGGGAGCTGTTTTTT. This codes for CATSRDHATGELFF.

This clonotype has just a few counts. This chain uses TRBV20-1 with TRBJ2-2; TRBD2 aligns across 8 bases. The CDR3 has 16 residues. Germline lookup yields CDR1 DFQATT and CDR2 SNEGSKA (reference sequence). Trimming took 1 base from V and 1 from J; bases not matched to a gene: 5. CDR3 amino acids: CSARAGGTGNTGELFF. The CDR3 DNA reads as TGCAGTGCTAGAGCGGGAGGGACTGGGAACACCGGGGAGCTGTTTTTT.

This sequence joins TRBV12-3 or TRBV12-4 and TRBJ2-4, with D tentatively TRBD1 (6 bases). The CDR3 is 15 amino acids. V was trimmed by 7 bases and J by 4 bases, leaving 17 bases between them. The CDR3 is CASTLSGTLKNIQYF. Written as DNA, the CDR3 is TGTGCCAGCACCCTCTCCGGGACACTGAAAAACATTCAGTACTTC.

The chain recombines TRBV3-1 with TRBJ1-6; TRBD1 aligns across 11 bases. The CDR3 consists of 18 residues. Per germline, CDR1 LGHDT and CDR2 YNNKEL (reference sequence). V lost 2 bases, J lost 3 bases, and 6 bases stayed unmatched. The CDR3 reads CASSQFLDRGLYNSPLHF. Here the CDR3 DNA reads TGTGCCAGCAGCCAATTCCTGGACAGGGGGCTCTATAATTCACCCCTCCACTTT.

CDR3: CASSPQGREARTF. The CDR3 region has the DNA TGTGCCAGCAGTCCCCAAGGCAGGGAGGCGCGGACCTTC. The chain links TRBV2 to TRBJ1-2; perhaps TRBD1 as D (5 bases). CDR3 length: 13 residues. Trimming took off 5 bases at V and 14 bases at J, with 21 bases between the two ends. The germline V gene has CDR1 SNHLY and CDR2 FYNNEI.

This rearrangement joins TRBV3-1 to TRBJ1-1; 9 nucleotides agree with TRBD1. CDR1 and CDR2 from the germline V gene are LGHDT and YNNKEL (reference sequence). Trimming removed 4 bases from V and 3 bases from J; junction bases left unmatched: 6. The CDR3 is 15 residues long. The CDR3 protein is CASSPTGTGHTEAFF. The CDR3 DNA follows: TGTGCCAGCAGCCCAACAGGGACAGGGCACACTGAAGCTTTCTTT.

This chain connects TRBV3-1 to TRBJ2-7, with 7 nucleotides matching TRBD1. Germline values: CDR1 LGHDT, CDR2 YNNKEL (reference sequence). Trimming took 4 bases from V and 2 from J; bases not matched to a gene: 2. CDR3 size: 13 residues. The CDR3 bases are TGTGCCAGCAGCCGGGACAGCCCCTACGAGCAGTACTTC. Amino acids: CASSRDSPYEQYF.